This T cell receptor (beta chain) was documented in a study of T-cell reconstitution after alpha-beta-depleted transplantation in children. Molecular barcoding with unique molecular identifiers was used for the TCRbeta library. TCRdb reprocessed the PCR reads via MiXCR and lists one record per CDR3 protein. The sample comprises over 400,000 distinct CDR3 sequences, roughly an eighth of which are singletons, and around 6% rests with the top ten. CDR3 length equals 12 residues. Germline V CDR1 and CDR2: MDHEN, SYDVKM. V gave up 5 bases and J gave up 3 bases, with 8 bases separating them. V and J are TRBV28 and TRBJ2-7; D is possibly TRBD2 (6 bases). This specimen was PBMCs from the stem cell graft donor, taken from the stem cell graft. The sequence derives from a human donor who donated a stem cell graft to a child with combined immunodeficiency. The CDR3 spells CASSRTIYEQYF. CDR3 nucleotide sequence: TGTGCCAGCAGTCGGACTATCTACGAGCAGTACTTC.